This T cell receptor beta chain derives from a study of blood T cell repertoires in COVID-19. Study information: The United States, Italy and Spain provided the acute and convalescent COVID-19 samples. In each case, the material was cDNA or gDNA derived from T cells, B-cell-depleted T cells, or PBMCs.

In the authors' workflow: Reference gene primer amplification gave estimated nucleated cell counts. Data came from immunoSEQ multiplex PCR; TCRdb stores just in-frame clones and leaves some out. V and J calls and clone size are as listed in that table; D and trimming were resolved from the DNA. The sample lists under 200,000 clones, over 80% seen once, with roughly 4% in the top ten. V lost 4 bases and J lost 5, with 11 bases in between. The CDR3 covers 13 residues. Germline CDR1 MNHEY, CDR2 SVGAGI. The clonotype originates from a woman in her fifties or sixties who had recovered from COVID-19. V gene TRBV6-5 combines with J gene TRBJ1-1, with D possibly TRBD1 on 6 matching bases. Sequencing input: peripheral blood. CDR3 DNA: TGTGCCAGCAGTTTAGGGGGGGCGACTGAAGCTTTCTTT. This encodes CASSLGGATEAFF.